This T cell receptor beta chain was documented in a study of T cell responses to AZD1222 COVID-19 vaccine (TCRdb year 2021). Concerning the study at large: A total of about 230 trial participants underwent TCR sequencing, of whom 207 received two doses of AZD1222 and around 26 received two doses of the MenACWY control vaccine. Trial participants were enrolled by age into 18-55, 56-69 and 70-plus year subgroups, with roughly 160, 29 and 62 TCR-sequenced participants respectively. Study-wide conclusions, independent of this receptor: A significant rise in spike-specific TCR breadth and depth was observed after two AZD1222 doses relative to day 0 and relative to MenACWY recipients. No day 14 peak-response samples were available, so repertoires were characterized only after the peak T cell response. The 56-69-year group was small, and its depth increase did not reach significance, likely because of low power. Epitopes outside the regions mutated in the B.1.351 and B.1.1.7 variants were reportedly recognized by nearly half of the unique spike-specific TCRs. Participants were mostly white British and included more females than males, and it was suggested by the authors that clonal diversity may have been underestimated. Conclusions about previously exposed vaccinees were limited because only six AZD1222 recipients were SARS-CoV-2 seropositive at baseline. Vaccine-associated CD4 TCRs spanned the whole spike protein, with dominant responses in regions 160-218 and 743-854.

The intended sense of this specimen's time point label: baseline before first vaccination. In light of the paper, this sample's treatment or condition label describes: meningococcal conjugate vaccine given as trial control. Vaccinee samples came from UK trials COV001 and COV002, including a single-blind randomized controlled phase 2/3 trial of AZD1222 (ChAdOx1 nCoV-19) in healthy adults. For TCRbeta chain sequencing, PBMC samples from trial participants were taken at day 0 and at day 28 after the second dose. Comments on this clone: What antigen it recognizes has not been identified. Within one base of it there is no much larger clone, and no base qualities were kept.

The CDR3 regions of human TCRbeta chains were subjected to immunosequencing. The authors' analysis ran thus. Repertoire TCRs were matched against a reference library of SARS-CoV-2-specific TCRs generated with the MIRA antigen-specificity platform. Breadth was defined as the fraction of unique TCRs that were SARS-CoV-2-associated. Depth was defined as the fraction of total T cells that were SARS-CoV-2-associated. Using the MIRA data, every spike-specific TCR was mapped to the spike region that the TCR reacted to and assigned to either a CD4 or a CD8 class. Log10-transformed breadth and depth values were compared by one-way ANOVA with Sidak's multiple comparisons tests. The table was pulled from immuneACCESS by TCRdb, which kept in-frame rearrangements only. Such tables lose some clones; where checked, under half of the loss comes from unresolved V genes, and the rest has no known cause. V and J calls and clone size are given by that table; D and trimming were obtained from the DNA. The sample table records around 88,000 clones; just over 85% of these occur just once. Approximately 10% of the sample is in the top ten clones.

The CDR3 sequence holds 14 residues, the cysteine and phenylalanine included. Only the CDR3 DNA is retained, 42 bases long and in frame from the first base. Deletion took 0 bases off V and 2 bases off J, with a span of 6 bases between the germline ends. The germline V gene (reference sequence) gives CDR1 as LGHDT and CDR2 as YNNKEL. Specimen: peripheral blood, collected on day 0 of MenACWY control vaccination. The TCR originated in an adult in good health. The chain joins TRBV3-1 (or the pseudogene TRBV3-2) to TRBJ2-3, with the D gene not clear enough to name. The CDR3 reads as follows: CASSQDPPTDTQYF. The nucleotide sequence is given as TGTGCCAGCAGCCAAGACCCCCCCACAGATACGCAGTATTTT.